The clone carrying this TCR beta chain is a singleton in its sample. Its matching antigen is unknown. Only in-frame clones appear in the TCRdb table, and some are missing; sequencing was by immunoSEQ multiplex PCR. The table shows some 50,000 clones, with 85% to 90% occurring only once. This specimen belongs to a study of OX40 agonist ivuxolimab in advanced cancers. Study summary: Three patients, one with hepatocellular carcinoma and two with cutaneous melanoma, responded partially.

Study outcomes and limitations: Among T cells, CD8+ cells averaged more expanded clones than CD4+ cells.

V was pared by 3 bases and J by 6 bases, with 4 bases of the junction left unmatched. The CDR3 totals 13 residues. The germline V gene encodes CDR1 SGDLS and CDR2 YYNGEE. The specimen comprised CD4+ or CD8+ T cells sorted from blood, sampled in a trial of the OX40 agonist ivuxolimab. V is TRBV9 and J is TRBJ2-5, with TRBD1 identical over 8 bases. This TCR came from an adult with an advanced solid tumor such as melanoma, head and neck, liver or kidney cancer. The CDR3 DNA sequence: TGTGCCAGCAGCGCCGGGACAGGCAAGACCCAGTACTTC. It translates to CASSAGTGKTQYF. Drawing the rest from reference TRBV9 and TRBJ2-5, the complete variable domain is DSGVTQTPKHLITATGQRVTLRCSPRSGDLSVYWYQQSLDQGLQFLIQYYNGEERAKGNILERFSAQQFPDLHSELNLSSLELGDSALYFCASSAGTGKTQYFGPGTRLLVL.